Presented here are 3 T cell receptor beta chains from one specimen sequenced in a study of blood T cell repertoires in COVID-19 (dated by TCRdb to the early 2020s). Library creation used the immunoSEQ multiplex PCR assay. TCRdb re-hosts the immuneACCESS table, in-frame sequences only. Its copies lack some clones; in the studies checked, an unresolved V gene accounts for under half of them, and the cause for the rest is not known. Across this sample there are 130,000 to 150,000 clones, with 79% seen only once. Jointly, the top ten make up 3.5% to 4.5% of the sample. The sequenced sample was peripheral blood. The receptors here all came from a man aged 60-69 years with acute or convalescent COVID-19.

The V and J genes are TRBV7-2 and TRBJ1-2; 10 nucleotides line up with TRBD1. The V gene end was trimmed by 4 bases and the J gene end by 3 bases; junction bases not matched to a gene: 11. From germline, CDR1 is SGHTA and CDR2 FQGNSA. The CDR3 spans 17 residues. The CDR3 region is CASSSLGQGDDYYGYTF. CDR3 DNA: TGTGCCAGCAGCTCCCTTGGACAGGGGGATGATTACTATGGCTACACCTTC.

The V and J genes are TRBV5-4 and TRBJ1-2; a weak D match, TRBD1 (5 bases). Germline V gene data show CDR1 as SGHNT and CDR2 as YYREEE (reference sequence). V was cut by 1 base and J by 9 bases, with 22 bases left in between. This CDR3 contains 16 residues. The CDR3 DNA reads as TGTGCCAGCAGCTTGTCCAGTCAGGGACTCCGAGAGAGCTACACCTTC. Protein sequence: CASSLSSQGLRESYTF.

The chain carries TRBV6-5 and TRBJ1-2; 7 nucleotides match TRBD1. V trimming: 6 bases; J trimming: 7 bases; junction bases outside the gene matches: 8. This CDR3 spans 13 amino acids. Germline-derived CDR1 and CDR2 are MNHEY and SVGAGI. The CDR3 DNA reads as TGTGCCAGCAGCTTCGACAGGGAATTTGGCTACACCTTC. This translates into CASSFDREFGYTF.